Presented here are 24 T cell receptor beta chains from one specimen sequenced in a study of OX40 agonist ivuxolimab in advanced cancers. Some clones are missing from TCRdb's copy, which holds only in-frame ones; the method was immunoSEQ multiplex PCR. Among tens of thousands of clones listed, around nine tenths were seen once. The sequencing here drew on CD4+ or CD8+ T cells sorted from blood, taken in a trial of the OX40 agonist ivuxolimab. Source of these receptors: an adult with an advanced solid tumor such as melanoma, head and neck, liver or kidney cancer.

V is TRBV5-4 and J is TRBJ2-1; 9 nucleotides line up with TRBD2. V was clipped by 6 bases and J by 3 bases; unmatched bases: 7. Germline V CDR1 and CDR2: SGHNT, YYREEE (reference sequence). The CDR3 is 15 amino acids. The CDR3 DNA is TGTGCCAGCACCGCCGGGCGGGAGGGCTACAATGAGCAGTTCTTC. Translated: CASTAGREGYNEQFF.

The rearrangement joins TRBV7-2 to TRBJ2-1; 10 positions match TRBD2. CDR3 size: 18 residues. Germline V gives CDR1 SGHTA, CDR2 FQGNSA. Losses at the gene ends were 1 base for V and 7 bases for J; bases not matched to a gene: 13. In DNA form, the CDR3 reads TGTGCCAGCAGCTTAGAGGGACTAGCGATACCCCAGGGGAATGAGCAGTTCTTC. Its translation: CASSLEGLAIPQGNEQFF. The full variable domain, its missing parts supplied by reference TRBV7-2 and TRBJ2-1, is GAGVSQSPSNKVTEKGKDVELRCDPISGHTALYWYRQSLGQGLEFLIYFQGNSAPDKSGLPSDRFSAERTGGSVSTLTIQRTQQEDSAVYLCASSLEGLAIPQGNEQFFGPGTRLTVL.

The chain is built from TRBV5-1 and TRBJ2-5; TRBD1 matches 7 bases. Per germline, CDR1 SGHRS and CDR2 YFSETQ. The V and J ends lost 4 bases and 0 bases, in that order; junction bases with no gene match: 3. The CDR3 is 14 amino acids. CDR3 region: CASSLDRDQETQYF. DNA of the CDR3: TGCGCCAGCAGCCTCGACAGGGACCAAGAGACCCAGTACTTC.

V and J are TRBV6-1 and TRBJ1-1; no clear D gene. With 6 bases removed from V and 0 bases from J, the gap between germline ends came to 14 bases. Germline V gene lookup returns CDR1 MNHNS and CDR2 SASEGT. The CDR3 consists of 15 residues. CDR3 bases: TGTGCCAGCAGACTGACACTGGGTATGAACACTGAAGCTTTCTTT. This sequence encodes CASRLTLGMNTEAFF.

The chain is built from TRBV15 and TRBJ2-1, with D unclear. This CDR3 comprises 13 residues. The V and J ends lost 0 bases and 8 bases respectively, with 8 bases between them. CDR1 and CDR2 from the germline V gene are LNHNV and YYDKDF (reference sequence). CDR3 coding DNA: TGTGCCACCAGCAGAGATCATGGCTATGAGCAGTTCTTC. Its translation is CATSRDHGYEQFF.

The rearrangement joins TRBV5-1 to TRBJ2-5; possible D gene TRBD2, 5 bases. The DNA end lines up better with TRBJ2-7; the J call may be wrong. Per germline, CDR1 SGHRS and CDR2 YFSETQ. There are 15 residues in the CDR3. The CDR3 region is CASSLAAGSLYEQYF. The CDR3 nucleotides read TGCGCCAGCAGCTTGGCTGCGGGCAGCCTCTACGAGCAGTACTTC.

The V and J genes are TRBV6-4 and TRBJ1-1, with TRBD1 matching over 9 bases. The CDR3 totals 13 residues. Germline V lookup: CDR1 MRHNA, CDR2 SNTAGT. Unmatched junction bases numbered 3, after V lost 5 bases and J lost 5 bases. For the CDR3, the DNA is TGTGCCAGCAGTTCGACAGGGGGGACTGAAGCTTTCTTT. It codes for CASSSTGGTEAFF.

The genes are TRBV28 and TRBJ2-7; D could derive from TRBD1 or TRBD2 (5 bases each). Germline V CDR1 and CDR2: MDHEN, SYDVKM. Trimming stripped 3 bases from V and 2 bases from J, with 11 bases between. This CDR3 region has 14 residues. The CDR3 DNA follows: TGTGCCAGCAGTTTCGGGGCCTTGACCTACGAGCAGTACTTC. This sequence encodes CASSFGALTYEQYF. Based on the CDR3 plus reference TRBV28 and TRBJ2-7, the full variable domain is DVKVTQSSRYLVKRTGEKVFLECVQDMDHENMFWYRQDPGLGLRLIYFSYDVKMKEKGDIPEGYSVSREKKERFSLILESASTNQTSMYLCASSFGALTYEQYFGPGTRLTVT.

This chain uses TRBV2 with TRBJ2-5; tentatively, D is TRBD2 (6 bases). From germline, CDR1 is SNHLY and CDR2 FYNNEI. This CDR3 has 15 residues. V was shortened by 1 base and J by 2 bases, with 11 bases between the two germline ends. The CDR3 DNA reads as TGTGCCAGCAGTGAAGGCGGGGCGGGGCAAGAGACCCAGTACTTC. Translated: CASSEGGAGQETQYF.

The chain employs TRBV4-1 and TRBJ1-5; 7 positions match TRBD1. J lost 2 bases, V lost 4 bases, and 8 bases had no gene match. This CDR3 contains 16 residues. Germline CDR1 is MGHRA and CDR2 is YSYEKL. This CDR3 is CASSPLDRARNQPQHF. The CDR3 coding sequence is TGCGCCAGCAGCCCGCTAGACAGGGCGCGCAATCAGCCCCAGCATTTT.

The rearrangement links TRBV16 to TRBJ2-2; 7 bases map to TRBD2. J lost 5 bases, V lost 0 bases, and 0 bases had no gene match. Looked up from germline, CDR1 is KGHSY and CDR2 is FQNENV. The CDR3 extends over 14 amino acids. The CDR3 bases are TGTGCCAGCAGCCAATCGCGGGGGACCGGGGAGCTGTTTTTT. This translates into CASSQSRGTGELFF.

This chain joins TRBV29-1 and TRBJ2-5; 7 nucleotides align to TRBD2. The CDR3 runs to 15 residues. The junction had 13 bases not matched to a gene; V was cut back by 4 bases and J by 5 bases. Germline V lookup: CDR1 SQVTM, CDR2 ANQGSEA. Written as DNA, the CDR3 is TGCAGCGTTGTCGGTGCGGGAGTGGGCCTCGAGACCCAGTACTTC. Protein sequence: CSVVGAGVGLETQYF.

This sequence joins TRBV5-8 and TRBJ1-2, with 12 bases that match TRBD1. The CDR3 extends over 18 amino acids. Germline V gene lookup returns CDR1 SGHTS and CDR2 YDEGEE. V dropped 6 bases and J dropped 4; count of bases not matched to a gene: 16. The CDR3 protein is CASIPGAGQGARGYGYTF. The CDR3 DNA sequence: TGTGCCAGCATCCCTGGCGCGGGACAGGGGGCTCGGGGCTATGGCTACACCTTC.

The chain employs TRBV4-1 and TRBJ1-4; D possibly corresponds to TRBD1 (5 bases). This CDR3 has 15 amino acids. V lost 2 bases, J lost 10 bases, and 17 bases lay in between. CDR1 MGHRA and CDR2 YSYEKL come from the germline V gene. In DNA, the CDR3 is TGCGCCAGCAGCCAAAGGGACGCCCGCGGCGTAAAACTGTTTTTT. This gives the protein CASSQRDARGVKLFF.

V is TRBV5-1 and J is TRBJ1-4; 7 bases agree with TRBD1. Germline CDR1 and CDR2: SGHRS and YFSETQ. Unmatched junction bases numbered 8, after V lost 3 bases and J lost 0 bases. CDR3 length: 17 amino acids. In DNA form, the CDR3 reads TGCGCCAGCAGCTCACAGGGGACTCAGACAACTAATGAAAAACTGTTTTTT. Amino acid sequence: CASSSQGTQTTNEKLFF.

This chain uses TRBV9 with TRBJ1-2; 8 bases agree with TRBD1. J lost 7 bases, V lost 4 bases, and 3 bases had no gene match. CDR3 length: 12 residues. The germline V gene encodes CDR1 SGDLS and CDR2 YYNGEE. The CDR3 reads CASSQGAFGYTF. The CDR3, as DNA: TGTGCCAGCAGCCAGGGGGCGTTTGGCTACACCTTC.

CDR3 residues: CASSPATGGVEQYF. CDR3 coding DNA: TGTGCCAGCTCACCTGCGACAGGGGGCGTCGAGCAGTACTTC. This chain links TRBV18 with TRBJ2-7, with TRBD1 matching over 10 bases. After removal of 3 bases from V and 6 bases from J, the junction contained 5 bases not matched to a gene. Germline V lookup: CDR1 KGHSH, CDR2 LQKENI. The CDR3 covers 14 residues.

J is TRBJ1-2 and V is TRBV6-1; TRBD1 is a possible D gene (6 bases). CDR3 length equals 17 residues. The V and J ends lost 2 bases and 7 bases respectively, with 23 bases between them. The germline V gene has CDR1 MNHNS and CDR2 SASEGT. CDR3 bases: TGTGCCAGCAGTGAAAATTATGGACAGAGGTCGGGGGCTGGCTACACCTTC. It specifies CASSENYGQRSGAGYTF.

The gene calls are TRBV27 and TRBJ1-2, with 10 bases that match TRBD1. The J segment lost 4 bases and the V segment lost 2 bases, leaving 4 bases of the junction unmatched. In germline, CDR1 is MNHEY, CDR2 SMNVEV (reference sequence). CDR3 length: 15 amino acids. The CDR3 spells CASSLMRTGGYGYTF. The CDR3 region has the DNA TGTGCCAGCAGTTTAATGAGGACAGGGGGCTATGGCTACACCTTC.

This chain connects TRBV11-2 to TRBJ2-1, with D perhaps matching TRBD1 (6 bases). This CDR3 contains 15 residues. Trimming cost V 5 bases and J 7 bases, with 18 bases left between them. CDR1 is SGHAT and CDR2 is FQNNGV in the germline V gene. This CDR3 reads CASSEGPAGENEQFF. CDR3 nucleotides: TGTGCCAGCAGCGAGGGGCCGGCAGGGGAGAATGAGCAGTTCTTC.

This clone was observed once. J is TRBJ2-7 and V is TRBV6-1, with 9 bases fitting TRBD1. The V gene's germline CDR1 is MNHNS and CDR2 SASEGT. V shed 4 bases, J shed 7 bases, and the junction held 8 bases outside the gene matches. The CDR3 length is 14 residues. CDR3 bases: TGTGCCAGCAGTGCGGGACAGGGAGCTTTAGAGCAGTACTTC. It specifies CASSAGQGALEQYF.

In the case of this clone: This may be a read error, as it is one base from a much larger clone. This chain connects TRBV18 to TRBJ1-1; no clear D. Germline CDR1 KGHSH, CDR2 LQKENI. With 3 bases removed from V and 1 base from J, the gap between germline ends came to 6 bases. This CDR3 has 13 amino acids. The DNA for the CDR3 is TGTGCCAGCTCACCGACGGAGAACACTGAAGCTTTCTTT. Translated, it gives CASSPTENTEAFF.

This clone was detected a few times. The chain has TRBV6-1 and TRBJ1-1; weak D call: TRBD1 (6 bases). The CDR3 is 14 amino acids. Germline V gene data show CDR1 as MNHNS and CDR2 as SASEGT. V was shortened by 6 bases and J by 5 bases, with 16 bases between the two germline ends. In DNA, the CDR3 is TGTGCCAGCAGGGGGGACATCTCAGGGACTGAAGCTTTCTTT. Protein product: CASRGDISGTEAFF.

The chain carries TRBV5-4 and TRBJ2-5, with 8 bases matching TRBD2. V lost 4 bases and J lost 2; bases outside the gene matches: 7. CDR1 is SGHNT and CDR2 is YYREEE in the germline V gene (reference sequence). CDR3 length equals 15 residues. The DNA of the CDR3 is TGTGCCAGCAGCCCCCAAGCGGGAGCTCAAGAGACCCAGTACTTC. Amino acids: CASSPQAGAQETQYF. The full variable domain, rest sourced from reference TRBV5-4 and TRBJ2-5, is ETGVTQSPTHLIKTRGQQVTLRCSSQSGHNTVSWYQQALGQGPQFIFQYYREEENGRGNFPPRFSGLQFPNYSSELNVNALELDDSALYLCASSPQAGAQETQYFGPGTRLLVL.